The 10 T cell receptor beta chains listed next were all sequenced from one sample in a study of T cell responses to AZD1222 COVID-19 vaccine. Clones were sequenced by immunoSEQ multiplex PCR, and TCRdb holds only the in-frame ones, with some missing. The table includes under 150,000 clones, around 90% detected once. Sample: peripheral blood, taken 28 days after the second AZD1222 dose. The receptors were gathered from an adult who received the AZD1222 COVID-19 vaccine.

V and J are TRBV6-6 and TRBJ1-5; 9 positions agree with TRBD1. The ends lost 0 bases at V and 6 bases at J; junction bases unmatched: 6. The CDR3 totals 16 residues. Germline V gene lookup returns CDR1 MNHNY and CDR2 SVGAGI (reference sequence). The DNA of the CDR3 is TGTGCCAGCAGTTACTCGGACAGGGGTCTCGGTCAGCCCCAGCATTTT. Protein product: CASSYSDRGLGQPQHF.

The chain combines TRBV9 with TRBJ1-1, with D unclear. V lost 0 bases and J 0 bases, leaving 9 bases between the germline ends. The CDR3 sequence is 15 residues long. Per the germline V gene, CDR1 is SGDLS and CDR2 is YYNGEE. CDR3 in DNA: TGTGCCAGCAGCGTAGGCTCGTTAGTGAACACTGAAGCTTTCTTT. Protein sequence: CASSVGSLVNTEAFF. Using reference TRBV9 and TRBJ1-1 for the parts outside the CDR3, the full variable domain is DSGVTQTPKHLITATGQRVTLRCSPRSGDLSVYWYQQSLDQGLQFLIQYYNGEERAKGNILERFSAQQFPDLHSELNLSSLELGDSALYFCASSVGSLVNTEAFFGQGTRLTVV.

The chain has TRBV19 and TRBJ2-5; 7 bases fit TRBD1. The CDR3 sequence is 15 residues long. With V trimmed by 5 bases and J by 4 bases, 10 bases remained unmatched. CDR1 and CDR2 (germline): LNHDA, SQIVND (reference sequence). CDR3 sequence: CASSPQRQGRETQYF. The CDR3 DNA reads as TGTGCCAGTAGTCCCCAAAGACAGGGTAGAGAGACCCAGTACTTC. The full variable domain, completed using reference TRBV19 and TRBJ2-5, is DGGITQSPKYLFRKEGQNVTLSCEQNLNHDAMYWYRQDPGQGLRLIYYSQIVNDFQKGDIAEGYSVSREKKESFPLTVTSAQKNPTAFYLCASSPQRQGRETQYFGPGTRLLVL.

This chain connects TRBV7-9 to TRBJ2-7, with D possibly matching TRBD1 (6 bases). V was trimmed by 1 base and J by 4 bases, leaving 11 bases between them. The CDR3 loop spans 14 amino acids. Germline V lookup: CDR1 SEHNR, CDR2 FQNEAQ (reference sequence). CDR3 sequence: CASSLGQDQYEQYV. CDR3 in DNA: TGTGCCAGCAGCTTAGGACAGGACCAATACGAGCAGTACGTC.

The rearrangement joins TRBV5-1 to TRBJ2-5, with D possibly TRBD2 on 7 matching bases. There are 16 residues in the CDR3. CDR1 is SGHRS and CDR2 is YFSETQ in the germline V gene. V gave up 0 bases and J gave up 0 bases, with 12 bases separating them. The CDR3: CASSLDAGANQETQYF. The CDR3 bases are TGCGCCAGCAGCTTGGACGCGGGGGCCAACCAAGAGACCCAGTACTTC.

This clone was detected once. The chain's CDR3 is CASSPPKGGMNTEAFF. The CDR3 bases are TGTGCCAGCAGCCCCCCCAAGGGAGGGATGAACACTGAAGCTTTCTTT. The chain recombines TRBV14 with TRBJ1-1, with D uncertain. V was shortened by 4 bases and J by 0 bases, with 15 bases between the two germline ends. Germline V gene data show CDR1 as SGHDN and CDR2 as FVKESK. There are 16 residues in the CDR3.

This clone has only one observation. This chain connects TRBV30 to TRBJ1-1; the D is unclear. V dropped 5 bases and J dropped 3 bases, with 7 bases sitting between them. CDR3 length: 11 amino acids. CDR1 and CDR2 from the germline V gene are GTSNPN and SVGIG (reference sequence). CDR3 in DNA: TGTGCCTGGGCCCTAGACACTGAAGCTTTCTTT. Its protein is CAWALDTEAFF.

Only one count was recorded for this clone. Relative to the germline gene, one junction end is altered; a read error may explain this. This chain links TRBV6-5 with TRBJ2-5; 8 nucleotides match TRBD2. CDR3 length: 13 amino acids. CDR1 is MNHEY and CDR2 is SVGAGI in the germline V gene. This chain's CDR3 is CASSYPDLAGLNF. CDR3 coding DNA: TGTGCCAGCAGTTATCCCGACTTAGCGGGGCTCAACTTC.

The chain combines TRBV7-3 with TRBJ2-7; 9 bases are shared with TRBD2. The junction had 7 bases not matched to a gene; V was cut back by 6 bases and J by 1 base. CDR1 SGHTA and CDR2 FQGTGA come from the germline V gene. CDR3 length: 15 amino acids. CDR3 bases: TGTGCCAGCAGGGGTAGCGGGAGTGGTTCCTACGAGCAGTACTTC. Translated: CASRGSGSGSYEQYF.

The CDR3 here is CAISESGTSGNEQFF. CDR3 bases: TGTGCCATCAGTGAGTCTGGGACTAGCGGGAATGAGCAGTTCTTC. The rearrangement links TRBV10-3 to TRBJ2-1, with 12 bases that match TRBD2. Trimming at V came to 0 bases and at J to 7 bases, leaving 1 base not matched to a gene. Looked up from germline, CDR1 is ENHRY and CDR2 is SYGVKD. The length of the CDR3 is 15 residues.